The TCR beta chain under discussion was sequenced for a study of PD-L1 blockade in urothelial cancer. The time point is: peripheral blood 6 weeks after treatment start. Enrolled patients showed locally advanced or metastatic urothelial carcinoma. Repertoires were generated with immunoSEQ multiplex PCR, while TCRdb's copy carries only in-frame clones and drops some. This sample has about 36,000 clones, with roughly 84% found just once. Germline CDR1 and CDR2: LGHNT and FRNRAP. The length of the CDR3 is 14 residues. After removal of 6 bases from V and 2 bases from J, the junction contained 5 bases not matched to a gene.

The V and J genes are TRBV12-5 and TRBJ2-5, with 8 bases aligning to TRBD1. This specimen was PBMCs, taken around atezolizumab (anti-PD-L1) treatment. This sequence was found in a man aged 35 to 55 with urothelial cancer. CDR3 nucleotides: TGTGCTAGTGGGATTGGGACAGGACAAGAGACCCAGTACTTC. Protein product: CASGIGTGQETQYF.